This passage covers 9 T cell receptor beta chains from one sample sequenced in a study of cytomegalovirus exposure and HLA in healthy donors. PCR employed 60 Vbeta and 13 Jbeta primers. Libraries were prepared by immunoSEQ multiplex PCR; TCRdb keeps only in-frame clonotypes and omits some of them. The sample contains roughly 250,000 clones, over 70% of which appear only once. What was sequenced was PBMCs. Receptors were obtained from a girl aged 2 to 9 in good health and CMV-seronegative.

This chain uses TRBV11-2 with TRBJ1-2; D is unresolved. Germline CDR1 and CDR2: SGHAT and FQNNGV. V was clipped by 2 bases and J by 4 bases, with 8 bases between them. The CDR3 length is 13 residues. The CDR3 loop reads CASSLSRSYGYTF. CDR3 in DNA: TGTGCCAGCAGCTTAAGCCGGTCCTATGGCTACACCTTC.

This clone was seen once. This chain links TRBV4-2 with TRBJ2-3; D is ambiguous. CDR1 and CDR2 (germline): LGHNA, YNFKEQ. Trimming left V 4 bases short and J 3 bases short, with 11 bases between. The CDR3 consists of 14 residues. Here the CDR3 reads CASSPDPQTDTQYF. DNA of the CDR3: TGTGCCAGCAGCCCAGACCCCCAGACAGATACGCAGTATTTT.

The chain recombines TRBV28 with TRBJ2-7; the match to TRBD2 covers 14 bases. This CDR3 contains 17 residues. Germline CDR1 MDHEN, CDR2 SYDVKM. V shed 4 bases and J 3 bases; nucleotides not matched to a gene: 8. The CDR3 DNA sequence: TGTGCCAGCAGTTCGACGACTAGCGGGAGGGGGATCTACGAGCAGTACTTC. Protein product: CASSSTTSGRGIYEQYF.

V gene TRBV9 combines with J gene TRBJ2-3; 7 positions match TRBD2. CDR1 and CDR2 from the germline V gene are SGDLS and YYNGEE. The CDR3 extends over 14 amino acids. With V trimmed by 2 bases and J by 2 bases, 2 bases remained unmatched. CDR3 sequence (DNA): TGTGCCAGCAGCGTCAGCGGGGCCACAGATACGCAGTATTTT. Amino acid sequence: CASSVSGATDTQYF.

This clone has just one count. In DNA, the CDR3 is TGTGCCAGCAGCTCGTCCGGGACAGACACAGATACGCAGTATTTT. This gives the protein CASSSSGTDTDTQYF. The J gene is TRBJ2-3, the V gene TRBV13, with 7 positions matching TRBD1. Trimming took 4 bases from V and 2 from J; bases not matched to a gene: 6. CDR1 PRHDT and CDR2 FYEKMQ come from the germline V gene (reference sequence). This CDR3 is built from 15 residues. Full variable domain (rest looked up from reference TRBV13 and TRBJ2-3): AAGVIQSPRHLIKEKRETATLKCYPIPRHDTVYWYQQGPGQDPQFLISFYEKMQSDKGSIPDRFSAQQFSDYHSELNMSSLELGDSALYFCASSSSGTDTDTQYFGPGTRLTVL.

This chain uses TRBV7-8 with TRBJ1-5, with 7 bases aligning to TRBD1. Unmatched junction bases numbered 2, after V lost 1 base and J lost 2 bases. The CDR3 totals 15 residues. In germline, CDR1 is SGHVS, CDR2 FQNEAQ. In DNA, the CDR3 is TGTGCCAGCAGCTTAGTCGGACAGGGCAATCAGCCCCAGCATTTT. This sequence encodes CASSLVGQGNQPQHF.

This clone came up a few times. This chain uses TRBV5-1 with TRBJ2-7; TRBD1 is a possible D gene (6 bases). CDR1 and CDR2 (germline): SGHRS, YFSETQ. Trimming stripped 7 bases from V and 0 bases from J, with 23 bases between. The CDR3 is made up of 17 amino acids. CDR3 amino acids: CASGTGTTIPRSYEQYF. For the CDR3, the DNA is TGCGCCAGCGGCACCGGGACAACCATCCCCCGCTCCTACGAGCAGTACTTC.

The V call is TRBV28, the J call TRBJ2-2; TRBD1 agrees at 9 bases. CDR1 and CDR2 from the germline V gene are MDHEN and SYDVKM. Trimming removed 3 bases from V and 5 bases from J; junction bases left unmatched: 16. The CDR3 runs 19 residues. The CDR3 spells CASSFLDRGFSWSTGELFF. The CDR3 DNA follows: TGTGCCAGCAGTTTTCTGGACAGGGGTTTTTCCTGGTCTACCGGGGAGCTGTTTTTT.

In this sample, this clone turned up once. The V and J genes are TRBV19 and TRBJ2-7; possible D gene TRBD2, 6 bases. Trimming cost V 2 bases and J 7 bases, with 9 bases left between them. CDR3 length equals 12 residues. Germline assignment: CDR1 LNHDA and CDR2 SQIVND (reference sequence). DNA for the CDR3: TGTGCCAGTAGTATAATTGGAGGGGAGCAGTACTTC. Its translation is CASSIIGGEQYF. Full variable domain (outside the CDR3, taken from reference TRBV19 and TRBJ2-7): DGGITQSPKYLFRKEGQNVTLSCEQNLNHDAMYWYRQDPGQGLRLIYYSQIVNDFQKGDIAEGYSVSREKKESFPLTVTSAQKNPTAFYLCASSIIGGEQYFGPGTRLTVT.